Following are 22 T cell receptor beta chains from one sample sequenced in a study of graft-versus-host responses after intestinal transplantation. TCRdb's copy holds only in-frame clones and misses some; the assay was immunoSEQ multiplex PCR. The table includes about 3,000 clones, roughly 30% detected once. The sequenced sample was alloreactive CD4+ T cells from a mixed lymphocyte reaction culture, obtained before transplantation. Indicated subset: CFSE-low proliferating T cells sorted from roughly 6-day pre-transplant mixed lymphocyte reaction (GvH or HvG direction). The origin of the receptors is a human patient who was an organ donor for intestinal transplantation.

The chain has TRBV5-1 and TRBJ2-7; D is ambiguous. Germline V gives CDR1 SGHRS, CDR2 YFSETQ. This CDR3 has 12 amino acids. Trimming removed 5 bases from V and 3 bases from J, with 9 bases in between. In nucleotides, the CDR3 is TGCGCCAGCAGACTGGATAGCTACGAGCAGTACTTC. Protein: CASRLDSYEQYF.

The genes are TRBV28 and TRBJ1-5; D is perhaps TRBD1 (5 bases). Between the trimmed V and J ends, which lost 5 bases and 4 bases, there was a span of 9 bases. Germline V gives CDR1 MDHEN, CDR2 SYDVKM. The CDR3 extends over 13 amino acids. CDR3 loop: CASSPQGNQPQHF. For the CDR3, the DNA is TGTGCCAGCAGTCCCCAGGGAAATCAGCCCCAGCATTTT.

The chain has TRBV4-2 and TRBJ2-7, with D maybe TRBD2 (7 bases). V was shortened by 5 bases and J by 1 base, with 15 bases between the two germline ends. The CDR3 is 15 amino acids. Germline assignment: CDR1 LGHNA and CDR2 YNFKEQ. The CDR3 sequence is CASSLKGGSSYEQYF. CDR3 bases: TGTGCCAGCAGCTTGAAGGGGGGGTCGTCCTACGAGCAGTACTTC.

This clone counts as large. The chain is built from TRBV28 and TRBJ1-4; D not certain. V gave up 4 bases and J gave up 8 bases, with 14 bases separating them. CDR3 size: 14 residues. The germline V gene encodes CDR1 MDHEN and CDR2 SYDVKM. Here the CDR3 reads CASSSQHSGEKLFF. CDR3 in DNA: TGTGCCAGCAGTTCACAGCACTCGGGGGAAAAACTGTTTTTT.

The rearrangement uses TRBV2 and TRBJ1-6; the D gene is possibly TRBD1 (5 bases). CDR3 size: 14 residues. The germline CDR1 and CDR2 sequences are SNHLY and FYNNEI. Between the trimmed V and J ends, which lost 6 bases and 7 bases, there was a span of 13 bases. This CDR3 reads CASSGGVGNSPLHF. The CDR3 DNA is TGTGCCAGCAGCGGGGGAGTGGGGAATTCACCCCTCCACTTT.

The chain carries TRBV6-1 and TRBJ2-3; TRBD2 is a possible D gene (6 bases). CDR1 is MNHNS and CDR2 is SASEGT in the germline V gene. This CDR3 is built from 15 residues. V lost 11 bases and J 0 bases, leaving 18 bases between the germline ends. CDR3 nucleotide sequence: TGTGCCCTTAGACGGGGGAGGATTAGCACAGATACGCAGTATTTT. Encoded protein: CALRRGRISTDTQYF.

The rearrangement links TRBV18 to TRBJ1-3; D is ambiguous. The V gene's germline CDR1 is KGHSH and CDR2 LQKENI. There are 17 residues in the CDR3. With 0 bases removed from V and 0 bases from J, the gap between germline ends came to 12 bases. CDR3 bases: TGTGCCAGCTCACCACCGGGCGGTACTCTCTCTGGAAACACCATATATTTT. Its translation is CASSPPGGTLSGNTIYF.

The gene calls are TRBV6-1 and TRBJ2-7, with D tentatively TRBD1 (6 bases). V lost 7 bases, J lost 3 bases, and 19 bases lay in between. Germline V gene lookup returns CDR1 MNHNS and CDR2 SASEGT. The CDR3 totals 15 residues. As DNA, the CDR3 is TGTGCCAGCATCTTATTAGGAACAGGGAACTACGAGCAGTACTTC. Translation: CASILLGTGNYEQYF.

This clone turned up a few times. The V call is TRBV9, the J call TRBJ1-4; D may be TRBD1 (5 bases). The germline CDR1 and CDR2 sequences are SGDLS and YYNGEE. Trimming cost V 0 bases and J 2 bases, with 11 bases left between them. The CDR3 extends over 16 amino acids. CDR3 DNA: TGTGCCAGCAGCGTAGGATTTTCAGGGACTAATGAAAAACTGTTTTTT. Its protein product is CASSVGFSGTNEKLFF.

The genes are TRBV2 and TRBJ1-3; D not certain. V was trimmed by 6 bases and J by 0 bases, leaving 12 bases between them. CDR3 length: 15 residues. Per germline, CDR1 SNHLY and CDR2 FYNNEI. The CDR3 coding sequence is TGTGCCAGCAGGGGCGACACTTACTCTGGAAACACCATATATTTT. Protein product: CASRGDTYSGNTIYF.

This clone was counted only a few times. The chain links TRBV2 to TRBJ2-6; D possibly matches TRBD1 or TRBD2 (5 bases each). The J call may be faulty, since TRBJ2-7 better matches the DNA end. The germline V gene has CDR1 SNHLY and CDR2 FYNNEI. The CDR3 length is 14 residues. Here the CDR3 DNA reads TGTGCCAGCAGGACGGGACGGAGCTCCTACGAGCAGTACTTC. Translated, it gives CASRTGRSSYEQYF.

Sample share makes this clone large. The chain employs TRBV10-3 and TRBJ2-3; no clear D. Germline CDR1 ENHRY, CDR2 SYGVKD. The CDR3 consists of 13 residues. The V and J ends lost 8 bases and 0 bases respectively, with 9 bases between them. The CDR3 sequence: CAIGSSSTDTQYF. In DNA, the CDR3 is TGTGCCATCGGCAGCTCTAGCACAGATACGCAGTATTTT.

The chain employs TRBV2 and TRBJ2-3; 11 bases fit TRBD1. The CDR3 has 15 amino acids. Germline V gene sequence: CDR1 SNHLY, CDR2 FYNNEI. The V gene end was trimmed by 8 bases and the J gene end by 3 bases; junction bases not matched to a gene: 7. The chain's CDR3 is CASGEGQGETDTQYF. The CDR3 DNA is TGTGCCAGCGGGGAGGGACAGGGGGAAACAGATACGCAGTATTTT.

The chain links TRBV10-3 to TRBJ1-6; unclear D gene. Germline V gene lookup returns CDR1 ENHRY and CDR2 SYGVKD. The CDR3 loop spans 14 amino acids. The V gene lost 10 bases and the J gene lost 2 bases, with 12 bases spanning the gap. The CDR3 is CASSYAAYNSPLHF. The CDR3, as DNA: TGTGCCAGCAGCTACGCAGCCTATAATTCACCCCTCCACTTT.

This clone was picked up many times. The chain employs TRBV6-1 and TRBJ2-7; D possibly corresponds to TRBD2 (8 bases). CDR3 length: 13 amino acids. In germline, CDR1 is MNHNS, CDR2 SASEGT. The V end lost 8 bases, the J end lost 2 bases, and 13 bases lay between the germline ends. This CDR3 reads CASCSGTAYEQYF. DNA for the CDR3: TGTGCCAGCTGTAGCGGGACAGCCTACGAGCAGTACTTC.

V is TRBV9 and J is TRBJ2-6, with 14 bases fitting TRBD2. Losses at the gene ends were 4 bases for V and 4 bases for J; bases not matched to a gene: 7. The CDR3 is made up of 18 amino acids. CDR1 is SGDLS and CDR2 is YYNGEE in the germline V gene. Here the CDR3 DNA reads TGTGCCAGCAGCTTGAGGACTAGCGGGGGGTCAGGGGCCAACGTCCTGACTTTC. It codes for CASSLRTSGGSGANVLTF.

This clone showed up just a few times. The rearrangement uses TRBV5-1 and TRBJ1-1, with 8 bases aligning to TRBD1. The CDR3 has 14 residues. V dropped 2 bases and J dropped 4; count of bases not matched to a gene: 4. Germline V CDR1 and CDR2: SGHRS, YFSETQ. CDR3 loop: CASSFSTGVTEAFF. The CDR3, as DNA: TGCGCCAGCAGCTTCTCGACAGGGGTCACTGAAGCTTTCTTT.

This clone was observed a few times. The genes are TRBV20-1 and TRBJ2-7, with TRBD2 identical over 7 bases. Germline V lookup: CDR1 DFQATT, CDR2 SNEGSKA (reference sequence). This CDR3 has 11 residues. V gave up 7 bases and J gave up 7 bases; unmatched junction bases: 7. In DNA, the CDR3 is TGCAGTGAGGGACGGGGGGAGGAGCAGTACTTC. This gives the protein CSEGRGEEQYF.

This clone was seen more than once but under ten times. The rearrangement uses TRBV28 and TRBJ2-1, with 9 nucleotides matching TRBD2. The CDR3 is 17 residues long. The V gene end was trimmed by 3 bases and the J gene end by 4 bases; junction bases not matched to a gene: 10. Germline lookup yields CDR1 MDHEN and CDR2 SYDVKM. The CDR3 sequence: CASSLGGGGGVYNEQFF. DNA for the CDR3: TGTGCCAGCAGTTTGGGAGGGGGCGGGGGGGTGTACAATGAGCAGTTCTTC.

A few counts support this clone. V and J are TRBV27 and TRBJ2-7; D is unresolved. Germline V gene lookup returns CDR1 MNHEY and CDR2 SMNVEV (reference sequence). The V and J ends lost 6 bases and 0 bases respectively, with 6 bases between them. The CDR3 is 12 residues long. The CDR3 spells CASRGSSYEQYF. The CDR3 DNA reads TGTGCCAGCAGGGGAAGCTCCTACGAGCAGTACTTC.

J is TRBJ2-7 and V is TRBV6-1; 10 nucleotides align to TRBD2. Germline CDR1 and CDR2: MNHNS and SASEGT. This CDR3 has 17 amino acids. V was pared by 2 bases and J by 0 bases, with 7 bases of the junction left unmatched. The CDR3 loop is CASSERALAGASYEQYF. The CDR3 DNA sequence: TGTGCCAGCAGTGAACGGGCTCTAGCGGGGGCCTCCTACGAGCAGTACTTC.

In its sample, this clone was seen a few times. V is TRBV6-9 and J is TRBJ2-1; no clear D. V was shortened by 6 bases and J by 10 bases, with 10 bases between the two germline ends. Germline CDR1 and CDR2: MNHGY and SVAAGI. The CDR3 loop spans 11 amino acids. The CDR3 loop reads CASRVLGEQFF. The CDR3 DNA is TGTGCCAGCAGGGTTCTTGGGGAGCAGTTCTTC.